This is a list of T cell receptor beta chains from one sample in a study of blood T cell repertoires in COVID-19. Only in-frame clones appear in the TCRdb table, and some are missing; sequencing was by immunoSEQ multiplex PCR. The table has roughly 200,000 clones, 75% to 85% seen once. The sequenced sample was peripheral blood. Receptors originate from a woman under 40 with COVID-19, enrolled during active disease. Each CDR3 is given with its conserved first and last residue. The D gene is left open where the match is weak. Rows give clone size only sometimes, using once, few, many, or a class for an expanded clone.

clone size	D gene	V gene	J gene	CDR3 protein	CDR3 DNA
few	TRBD1	TRBV7-9	TRBJ1-5	CASSLIRDREDQPQHF	TGTGCCAGCAGCTTAATCAGGGACAGGGAAGATCAGCCCCAGCATTTT
.	TRBD1	TRBV24-1	TRBJ2-3	CATSGQGGDTQYF	TGTGCCACCAGCGGACAGGGAGGCGATACGCAGTATTTT
.	TRBD2	TRBV5-1	TRBJ2-1	CASSLEGTSGGYNEQFF	TGCGCCAGCAGCTTGGAAGGGACTAGCGGGGGCTACAATGAGCAGTTCTTC
.	.	TRBV7-2	TRBJ2-2	CASQAEPKPGSWELFF	TGTGCCAGTCAGGCGGAACCTAAACCGGGGAGCTGGGAGCTGTTTTTT
.	.	TRBV7-2	TRBJ2-1	CASSLAEVGEQFF	TGTGCCAGCAGCTTAGCTGAGGTCGGGGAGCAGTTCTTC
.	.	TRBV7-2	TRBJ2-7	CASSLMNSYDEQYF	TGTGCCAGCAGCTTAATGAACTCCTACGACGAGCAGTACTTC
.	.	TRBV27	TRBJ2-2	CASSLFRAATGELFF	TGTGCCAGCAGTTTATTCAGGGCGGCCACCGGGGAGCTGTTTTTT
.	TRBD1	TRBV19	TRBJ1-2	CASSPTGTGRNYGYTF	TGTGCCAGTAGTCCAACCGGGACAGGGAGAAACTATGGCTACACCTTC
.	TRBD1	TRBV14	TRBJ1-2	CASSQIGGASGYTF	TGTGCCAGCAGCCAGATAGGGGGCGCGAGTGGCTACACCTTC
.	TRBD2	TRBV7-6	TRBJ2-1	CASSRTSGGTSYNEQFF	TGTGCCAGCAGCCGCACTAGCGGGGGGACGAGCTACAATGAGCAGTTCTTC
few	TRBD1	TRBV4-2	TRBJ1-3	CASSLPGQGNTIYF	TGTGCCAGCAGCCTACCGGGACAGGGAAACACCATATATTTT
.	.	TRBV7-9	TRBJ1-5	CASSQEGHSYQPQHF	TGTGCCAGCAGCCAAGAGGGCCACTCATATCAGCCCCAGCATTTT
.	TRBD2	TRBV29-1	TRBJ2-2	CSVGLLSGSTGELFF	TGCAGCGTTGGGCTCCTTAGCGGGAGCACCGGGGAGCTGTTTTTT
.	TRBD2	TRBV2	TRBJ2-3	CASSPALAGGRDLDTQYF	TGTGCCAGTAGTCCGGCTCTAGCGGGAGGGCGGGACTTAGATACGCAGTATTTT
.	TRBD2	TRBV7-6	TRBJ2-1	CASSGVRTSGSNEQFF	TGTGCCAGCAGCGGGGTCAGGACTAGCGGGAGTAATGAGCAGTTCTTC
.	TRBD2	TRBV2	TRBJ2-1	CASSEDGTRNEQFF	TGTGCCAGCAGTGAAGATGGGACTAGAAATGAGCAGTTCTTC